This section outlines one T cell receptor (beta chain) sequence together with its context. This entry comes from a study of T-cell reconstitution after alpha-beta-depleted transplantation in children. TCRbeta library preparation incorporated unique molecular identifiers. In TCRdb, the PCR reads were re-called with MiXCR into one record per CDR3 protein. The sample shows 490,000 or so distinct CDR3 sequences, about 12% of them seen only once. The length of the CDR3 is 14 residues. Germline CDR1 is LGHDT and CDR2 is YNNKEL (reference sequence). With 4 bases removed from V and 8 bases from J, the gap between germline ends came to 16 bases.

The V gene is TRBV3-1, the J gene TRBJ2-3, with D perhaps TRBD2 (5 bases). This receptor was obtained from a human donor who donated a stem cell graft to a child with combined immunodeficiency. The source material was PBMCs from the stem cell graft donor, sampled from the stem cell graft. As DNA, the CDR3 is TGTGCCAGCAGCCTGGACTTACCAGCTTCTACGCAGTATTTT. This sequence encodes CASSLDLPASTQYF.